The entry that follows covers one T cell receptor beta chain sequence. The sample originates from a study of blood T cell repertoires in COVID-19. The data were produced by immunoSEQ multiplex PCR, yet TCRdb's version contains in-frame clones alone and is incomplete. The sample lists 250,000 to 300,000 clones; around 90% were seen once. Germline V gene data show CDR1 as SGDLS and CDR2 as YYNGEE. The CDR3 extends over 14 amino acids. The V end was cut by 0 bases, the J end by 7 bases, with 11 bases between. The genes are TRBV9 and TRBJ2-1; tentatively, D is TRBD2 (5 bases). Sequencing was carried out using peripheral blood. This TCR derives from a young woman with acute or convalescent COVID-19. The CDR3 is CASSVGPSPNEQFF. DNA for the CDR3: TGTGCCAGCAGCGTAGGTCCTAGCCCAAATGAGCAGTTCTTC.